Below, 17 T cell receptor beta chains from the same sample are listed, as sequenced in a study of Graves' ophthalmopathy and Graves' hyperthyroidism. Amplification targeted the TCR beta CDR3 regions, with RNA transcripts as the source material. First-round RT-PCR used HTBI primers; second-round multiplex PCR followed. TCRdb fed the multiplex PCR reads into MiXCR, producing one record per CDR3 protein. Of 450,000 or so distinct CDR3 sequences listed, approximately 15% are singletons. Sequencing input: blood. The receptors here all came from a woman aged 30 to 39 with Graves' ophthalmopathy.

On this clonotype itself: A much bigger clone sits one base away, suggesting this may be a read error. The rearrangement links TRBV2 to TRBJ2-5; 11 bases are shared with TRBD1. The CDR3 is made up of 15 amino acids. Germline V gene sequence: CDR1 SNHLY, CDR2 FYNNEI. J gave up 5 bases and V 8 bases, and 10 bases lay outside the gene matches. CDR3 loop: CASDRDRGVWETQYF. The CDR3 DNA reads as TGTGCCAGCGACCGGGACAGGGGGGTATGGGAGACCCAGTACTTC.

This clonotype has at least ten counts. The J gene is TRBJ2-7, the V gene TRBV29-1; weak D call: TRBD1 (5 bases). V lost 7 bases and J lost 3, with 13 bases in between. The CDR3 sequence is 12 residues long. Germline CDR1 reads SQVTM; CDR2 reads ANQGSEA. CDR3 region: CSAQDKDYEQYF. The CDR3 region has the DNA TGCAGCGCCCAGGACAAAGACTACGAGCAGTACTTC.

At least ten counts were recorded for this clonotype. The chain couples TRBV12-5 to TRBJ2-2; D is possibly TRBD2 (5 bases). The CDR3 runs to 18 residues. Trimming shortened V by 4 bases and J by 2 bases, and 20 bases separated the two germline ends. Germline lookup yields CDR1 LGHNT and CDR2 FRNRAP. CDR3 coding DNA: TGTGCTAGTGGTTGGGCTAGAGGAGGTTCATCTAACACCGGGGAGCTGTTTTTT. Translation gives CASGWARGGSSNTGELFF.

This clonotype was detected a few times. The gene calls are TRBV5-5 and TRBJ1-1; D uncertain. From germline, CDR1 is SGHKS and CDR2 YYEKEE (reference sequence). The V end was cut by 0 bases, the J end by 3 bases, with 15 bases between. The CDR3 is made up of 16 amino acids. CDR3 nucleotides: TGTGCCAGCAGCTTGGACGGCCGACGGAGGTACACTGAAGCTTTCTTT. It encodes CASSLDGRRRYTEAFF.

This clonotype was seen ten or more times. The chain couples TRBV6-1 to TRBJ1-2; 7 positions match TRBD1. With V trimmed by 3 bases and J by 7 bases, 5 bases remained unmatched. The CDR3 has 13 amino acids. Germline loops: CDR1 MNHNS, CDR2 SASEGT. CDR3 nucleotides: TGTGCCAGCAGTGAGACAGGGCTGAGTGGCTACACCTTC. Amino acids: CASSETGLSGYTF.

This clonotype was picked up many times. The chain has TRBV28 and TRBJ1-1; D is unclear. V lost 5 bases and J 4 bases, leaving 11 bases between the germline ends. Germline assignment: CDR1 MDHEN and CDR2 SYDVKM. CDR3 size: 13 residues. Here the CDR3 DNA reads TGTGCCAGCAGTCCATTGAAGAGCACTGAAGCTTTCTTT. Residues: CASSPLKSTEAFF.

At least ten counts were recorded for this clonotype. The V and J genes are TRBV11-2 and TRBJ2-5; 10 bases match TRBD2. The CDR3 runs 17 residues. With V trimmed by 0 bases and J by 2 bases, 6 bases remained unmatched. Per germline, CDR1 SGHAT and CDR2 FQNNGV. DNA of the CDR3: TGTGCCAGCAGCTTAGATCTAGCGGGAGCTTGGCAAGAGACCCAGTACTTC. This translates into CASSLDLAGAWQETQYF.

There are many counts of this clonotype. This chain links TRBV6-5 with TRBJ2-7; D is possibly TRBD1 or TRBD2 (7 bases each). This CDR3 contains 15 residues. Trimming removed 6 bases from V and 3 bases from J, with 18 bases in between. Germline lookup yields CDR1 MNHEY and CDR2 SVGAGI. CDR3 protein: CASSPRGGTHYEQYF. DNA for the CDR3: TGTGCCAGCAGCCCCAGGGGGGGGACCCACTACGAGCAGTACTTC.

This clonotype was counted ten times or more. This sequence joins TRBV19 and TRBJ2-7; D perhaps matches TRBD2 (6 bases). From germline, CDR1 is LNHDA and CDR2 SQIVND (reference sequence). CDR3 length: 14 amino acids. The V end was cut by 2 bases, the J end by 3 bases, with 11 bases between. CDR3 loop: CASSIPGLYYEQYF. CDR3 in DNA: TGTGCCAGTAGTATACCGGGACTGTACTACGAGCAGTACTTC.

This sequence joins TRBV18 and TRBJ1-2; D possibly corresponds to TRBD1 (5 bases). V lost 6 bases to trimming and J lost 7 bases, with 21 bases between them. The CDR3 totals 15 residues. Germline CDR1 and CDR2: KGHSH and LQKENI. The CDR3 sequence: CASSDQWQAGAGYTF. CDR3 in DNA: TGTGCCAGCTCCGACCAGTGGCAGGCCGGGGCTGGCTACACCTTC.

This clonotype showed up many times. CDR3 sequence reads: CASSGQLYGYTF. CDR3 nucleotide sequence: TGTGCCAGCAGTGGACAACTCTATGGCTACACCTTC. V usage is TRBV12-3 or TRBV12-4 and J usage is TRBJ1-2; weak D call: TRBD1 (5 bases). V lost 5 bases and J lost 4, with 8 bases in between. This CDR3 is built from 12 residues.

The table lists this clonotype with many counts. The chain is built from TRBV12-3 or TRBV12-4 and TRBJ2-7, with D perhaps matching TRBD2 (5 bases). CDR3 size: 15 residues. The V end lost 6 bases, the J end lost 4 bases, and 19 bases lay between the germline ends. Written as DNA, the CDR3 is TGTGCCAGCAGACAGTCACAGTTCTCGGGGTACGAGCAGTACTTC. It codes for CASRQSQFSGYEQYF.

The V gene is TRBV20-1, the J gene TRBJ2-2; D not certain. This CDR3 is built from 14 residues. CDR1 is DFQATT and CDR2 is SNEGSKA in the germline V gene (reference sequence). V lost 3 bases to trimming and J lost 5 bases, with 13 bases between them. The CDR3 sequence is CSARPMGFTGELFF. The CDR3, as DNA: TGCAGTGCTAGGCCAATGGGGTTTACCGGGGAGCTGTTTTTT.

This clonotype was recorded at least ten times. The chain couples TRBV10-3 to TRBJ2-7; D uncertain. There are 13 residues in the CDR3. Between the trimmed V and J ends, which lost 7 bases and 2 bases, there was a span of 12 bases. Per the germline V gene, CDR1 is ENHRY and CDR2 is SYGVKD. CDR3 amino acids: CAITRGAPYEQYF. The CDR3 DNA is TGTGCCATCACCCGAGGAGCCCCCTACGAGCAGTACTTC.

The CDR3 loop is CASKWGATEAFF. The DNA for the CDR3 is TGTGCCAGTAAATGGGGAGCCACTGAAGCTTTCTTT. The chain combines TRBV19 with TRBJ1-1; D call uncertain. The V and J ends lost 7 bases and 4 bases respectively, with 10 bases between them. The CDR3 covers 12 residues. From germline, CDR1 is LNHDA and CDR2 SQIVND (reference sequence).

In its sample, this clonotype was seen many times. The rearrangement uses TRBV28 and TRBJ2-4; D is unresolved. The CDR3 is 12 residues long. Per the germline V gene, CDR1 is MDHEN and CDR2 is SYDVKM. Trimming removed 5 bases at V and 9 bases at J, with 11 bases between. The CDR3 loop is CASSGLLAIQYF. CDR3 DNA sequence: TGTGCCAGCAGTGGGCTTCTTGCCATTCAGTACTTC.

J is TRBJ2-7 and V is TRBV7-8, with D unclear. V was trimmed by 1 base and J by 7 bases, leaving 8 bases between them. This CDR3 comprises 12 residues. The V gene's germline CDR1 is SGHVS and CDR2 FQNEAQ. CDR3 bases: TGTGCCAGCAGCTTAGTACACGGAGAGCAGTACTTC. Translated: CASSLVHGEQYF.